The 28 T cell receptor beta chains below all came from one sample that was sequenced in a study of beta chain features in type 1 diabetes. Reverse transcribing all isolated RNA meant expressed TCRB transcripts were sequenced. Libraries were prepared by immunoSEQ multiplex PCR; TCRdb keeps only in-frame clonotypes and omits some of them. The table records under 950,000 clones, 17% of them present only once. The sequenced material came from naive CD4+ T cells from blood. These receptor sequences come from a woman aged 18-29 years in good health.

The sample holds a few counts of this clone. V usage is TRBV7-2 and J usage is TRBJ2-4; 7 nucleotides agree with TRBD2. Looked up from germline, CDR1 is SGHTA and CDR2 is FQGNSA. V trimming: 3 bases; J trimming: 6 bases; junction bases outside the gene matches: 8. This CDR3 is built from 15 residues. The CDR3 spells CASSFGSGGLNIQYF. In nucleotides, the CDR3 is TGTGCCAGCAGCTTCGGCTCGGGGGGACTAAACATTCAGTACTTC.

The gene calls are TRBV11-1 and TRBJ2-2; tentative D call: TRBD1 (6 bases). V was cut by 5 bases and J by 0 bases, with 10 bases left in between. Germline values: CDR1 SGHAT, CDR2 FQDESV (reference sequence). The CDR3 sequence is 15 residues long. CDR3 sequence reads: CASSPDSANTGELFF. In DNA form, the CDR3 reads TGTGCCAGCAGCCCGGACAGCGCGAACACCGGGGAGCTGTTTTTT.

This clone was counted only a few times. CDR3 DNA sequence: TGTGCCAGCGGTGGGACTAGATCTAGCAATGAGCAGTTCTTC. Protein sequence: CASGGTRSSNEQFF. The rearrangement links TRBV2 to TRBJ2-1; 8 bases map to TRBD2. Germline V gene data show CDR1 as SNHLY and CDR2 as FYNNEI. Trimming removed 8 bases from V and 6 bases from J; junction bases left unmatched: 9. The CDR3 spans 14 residues.

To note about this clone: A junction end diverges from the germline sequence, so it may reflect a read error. CDR3 sequence (DNA): TGTGCCAGCGGCGTAGACGGAGGTAACATTCAGTACTTC. Protein: CASGVDGGNIQYF. This chain links TRBV9 with TRBJ2-4; TRBD2 is a possible D gene (5 bases). CDR3 size: 13 residues. Germline loops: CDR1 SGDLS, CDR2 YYNGEE.

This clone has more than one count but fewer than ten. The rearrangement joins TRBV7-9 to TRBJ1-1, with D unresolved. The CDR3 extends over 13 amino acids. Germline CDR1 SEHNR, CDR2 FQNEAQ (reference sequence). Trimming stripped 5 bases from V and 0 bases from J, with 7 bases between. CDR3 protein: CASSTQMNTEAFF. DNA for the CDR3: TGTGCCAGCAGCACCCAAATGAACACTGAAGCTTTCTTT.

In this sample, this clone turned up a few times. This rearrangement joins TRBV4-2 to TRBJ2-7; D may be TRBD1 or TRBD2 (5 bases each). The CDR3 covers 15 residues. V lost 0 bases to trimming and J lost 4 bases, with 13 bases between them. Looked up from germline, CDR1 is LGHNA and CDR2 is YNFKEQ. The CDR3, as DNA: TGTGCCAGCAGCCAAGATAGGGTGGGGGTTTACGAGCAGTACTTC. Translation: CASSQDRVGVYEQYF.

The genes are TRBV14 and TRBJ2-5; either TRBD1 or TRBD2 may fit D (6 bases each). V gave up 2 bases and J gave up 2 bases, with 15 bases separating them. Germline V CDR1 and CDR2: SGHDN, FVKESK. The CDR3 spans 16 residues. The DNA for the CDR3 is TGTGCCAGCAGCCAATGGAGGGGGTCTCGTCAAGAGACCCAGTACTTC. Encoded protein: CASSQWRGSRQETQYF.

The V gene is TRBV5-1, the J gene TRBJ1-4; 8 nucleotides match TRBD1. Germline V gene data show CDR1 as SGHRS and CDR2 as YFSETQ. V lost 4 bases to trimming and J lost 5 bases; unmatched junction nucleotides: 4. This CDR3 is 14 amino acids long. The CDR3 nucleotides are TGCGCCAGCAGCGGGACAGGAGGGAATGAAAAACTGTTTTTT. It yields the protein CASSGTGGNEKLFF.

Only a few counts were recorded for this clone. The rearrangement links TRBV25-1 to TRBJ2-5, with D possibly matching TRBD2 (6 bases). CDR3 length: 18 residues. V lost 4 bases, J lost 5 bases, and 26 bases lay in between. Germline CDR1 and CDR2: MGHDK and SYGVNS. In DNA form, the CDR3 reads TGTGCCAGCAGTGCCCAGCGGTCTTACGGCGGGATCTATGAGACCCAGTACTTC. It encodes CASSAQRSYGGIYETQYF.

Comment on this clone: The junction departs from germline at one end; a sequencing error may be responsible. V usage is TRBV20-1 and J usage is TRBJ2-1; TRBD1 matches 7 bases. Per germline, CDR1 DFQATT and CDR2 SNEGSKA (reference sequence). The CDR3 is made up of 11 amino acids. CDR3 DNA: TGCAGTGCCCGGACAGGCCCCAAGGGAATCTTC. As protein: CSARTGPKGIF.

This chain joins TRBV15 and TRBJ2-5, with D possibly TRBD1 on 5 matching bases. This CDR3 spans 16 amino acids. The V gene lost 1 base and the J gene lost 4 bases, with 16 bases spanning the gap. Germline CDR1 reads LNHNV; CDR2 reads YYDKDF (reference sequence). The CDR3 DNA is TGTGCCACCAGCAGAGGGTCCCTAGGGGCTGGAGAGACCCAGTACTTC. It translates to CATSRGSLGAGETQYF.

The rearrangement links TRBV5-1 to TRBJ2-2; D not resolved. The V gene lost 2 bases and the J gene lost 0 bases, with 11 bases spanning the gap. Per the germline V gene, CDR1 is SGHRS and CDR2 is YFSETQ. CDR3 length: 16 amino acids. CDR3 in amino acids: CASSFLGGTNTGELFF. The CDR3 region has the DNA TGCGCCAGCAGCTTCCTAGGTGGAACGAACACCGGGGAGCTGTTTTTT.

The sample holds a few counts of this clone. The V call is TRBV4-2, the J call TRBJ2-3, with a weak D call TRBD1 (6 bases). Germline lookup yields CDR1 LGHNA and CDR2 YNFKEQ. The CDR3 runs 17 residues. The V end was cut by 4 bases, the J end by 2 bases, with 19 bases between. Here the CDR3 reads CASSRQVQGENTDTQYF. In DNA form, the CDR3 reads TGTGCCAGCAGCCGACAGGTACAAGGGGAGAACACAGATACGCAGTATTTT.

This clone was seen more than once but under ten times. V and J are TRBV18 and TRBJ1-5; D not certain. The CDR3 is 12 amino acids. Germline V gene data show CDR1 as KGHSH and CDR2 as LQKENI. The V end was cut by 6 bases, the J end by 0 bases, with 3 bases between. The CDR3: CASSNSNQPQHF. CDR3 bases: TGTGCCAGCTCTAATAGCAATCAGCCCCAGCATTTT.

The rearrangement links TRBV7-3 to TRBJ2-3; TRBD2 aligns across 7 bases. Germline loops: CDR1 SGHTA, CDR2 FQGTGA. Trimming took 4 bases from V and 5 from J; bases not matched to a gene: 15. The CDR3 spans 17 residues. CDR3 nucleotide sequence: TGTGCCAGCAGCTCCGCCCCACCGACTAGCACTATAGATACGCAGTATTTT. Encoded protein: CASSSAPPTSTIDTQYF.

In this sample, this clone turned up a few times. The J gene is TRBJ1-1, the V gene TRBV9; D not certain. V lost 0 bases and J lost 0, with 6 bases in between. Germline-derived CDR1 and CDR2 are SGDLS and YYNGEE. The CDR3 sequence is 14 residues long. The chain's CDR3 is CASSVEEMNTEAFF. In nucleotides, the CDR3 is TGTGCCAGCAGCGTAGAGGAAATGAACACTGAAGCTTTCTTT.

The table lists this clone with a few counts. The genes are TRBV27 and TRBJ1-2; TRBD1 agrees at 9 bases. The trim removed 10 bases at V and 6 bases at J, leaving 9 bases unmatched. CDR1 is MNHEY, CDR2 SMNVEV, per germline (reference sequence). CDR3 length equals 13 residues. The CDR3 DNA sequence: TGTGCCACCACGCGGGGACAGGGTCATGGCTACACCTTC. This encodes CATTRGQGHGYTF.

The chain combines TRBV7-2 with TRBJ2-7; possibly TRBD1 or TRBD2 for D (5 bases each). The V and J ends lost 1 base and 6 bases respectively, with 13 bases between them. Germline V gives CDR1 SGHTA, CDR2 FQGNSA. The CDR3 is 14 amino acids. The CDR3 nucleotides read TGTGCCAGCAGCTTAGACGCAGGGAGAATCGAGCAGTACTTC. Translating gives CASSLDAGRIEQYF.

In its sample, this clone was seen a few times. The CDR3 reads CATSGRTSGAYNEQFF. CDR3 sequence (DNA): TGTGCCACCAGCGGCCGTACTAGCGGGGCATACAATGAGCAGTTCTTC. The chain links TRBV15 to TRBJ2-1, with 10 bases aligning to TRBD2. The CDR3 sequence is 16 residues long. The ends lost 5 bases at V and 4 bases at J; junction bases unmatched: 8. In germline, CDR1 is LNHNV, CDR2 YYDKDF (reference sequence). Full variable domain (missing parts from reference TRBV15 and TRBJ2-1): DAMVIQNPRYQVTQFGKPVTLSCSQTLNHNVMYWYQQKSSQAPKLLFHYYDKDFNNEADTPDNFQSRRPNTSFCFLDIRSPGLGDTAMYLCATSGRTSGAYNEQFFGPGTRLTVL.

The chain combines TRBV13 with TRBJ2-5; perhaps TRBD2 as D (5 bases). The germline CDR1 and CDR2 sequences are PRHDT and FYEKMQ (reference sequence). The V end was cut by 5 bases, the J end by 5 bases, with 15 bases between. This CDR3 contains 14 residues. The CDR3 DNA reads TGTGCCAGCAGCATCCGACTACCCGGGGAGACCCAGTACTTC. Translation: CASSIRLPGETQYF.

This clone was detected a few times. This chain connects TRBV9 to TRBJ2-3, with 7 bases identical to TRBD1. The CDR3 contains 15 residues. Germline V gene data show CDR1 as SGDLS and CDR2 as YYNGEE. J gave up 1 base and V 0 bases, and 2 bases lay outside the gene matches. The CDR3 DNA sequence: TGTGCCAGCAGCGTAGTAACAGGGGGCACAGATACGCAGTATTTT. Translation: CASSVVTGGTDTQYF.

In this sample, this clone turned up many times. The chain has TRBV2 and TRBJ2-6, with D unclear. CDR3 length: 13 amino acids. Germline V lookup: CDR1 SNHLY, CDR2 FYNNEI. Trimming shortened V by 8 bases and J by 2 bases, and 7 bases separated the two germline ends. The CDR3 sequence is CASRKAGANVLTF. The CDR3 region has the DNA TGTGCCAGCCGGAAAGCTGGGGCCAACGTCCTGACTTTC.

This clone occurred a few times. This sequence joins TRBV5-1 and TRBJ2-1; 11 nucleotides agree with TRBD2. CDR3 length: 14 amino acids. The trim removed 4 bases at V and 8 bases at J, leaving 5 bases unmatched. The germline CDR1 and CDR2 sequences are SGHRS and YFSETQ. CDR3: CASSPLAGVDEQFF. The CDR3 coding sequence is TGCGCCAGCAGCCCACTAGCGGGAGTGGATGAGCAGTTCTTC.

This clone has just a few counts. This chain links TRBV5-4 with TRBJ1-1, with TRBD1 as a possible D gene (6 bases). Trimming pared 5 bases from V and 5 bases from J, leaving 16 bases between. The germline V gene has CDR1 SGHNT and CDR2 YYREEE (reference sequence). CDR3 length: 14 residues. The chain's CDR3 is CASSIQGVGTEAFF. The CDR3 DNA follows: TGTGCCAGCAGTATACAGGGAGTTGGGACTGAAGCTTTCTTT.

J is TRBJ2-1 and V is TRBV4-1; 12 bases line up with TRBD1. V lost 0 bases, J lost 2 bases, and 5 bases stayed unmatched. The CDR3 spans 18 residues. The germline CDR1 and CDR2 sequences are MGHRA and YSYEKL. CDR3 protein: CASSQDSGTGGPYNEQFF. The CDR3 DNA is TGCGCCAGCAGCCAAGATTCGGGGACAGGGGGCCCCTACAATGAGCAGTTCTTC.

CDR3 bases: TGTGCCAGCAGTTTAAGTTTCCCGGATACGCAGTATTTT. Translated: CASSLSFPDTQYF. This chain joins TRBV28 and TRBJ2-3; the D is unclear. CDR1 is MDHEN, CDR2 SYDVKM, per germline. The CDR3 runs 13 residues. The V end lost 2 bases, the J end lost 6 bases, and 9 bases lay between the germline ends. Full variable domain (missing parts from reference TRBV28 and TRBJ2-3): DVKVTQSSRYLVKRTGEKVFLECVQDMDHENMFWYRQDPGLGLRLIYFSYDVKMKEKGDIPEGYSVSREKKERFSLILESASTNQTSMYLCASSLSFPDTQYFGPGTRLTVL.

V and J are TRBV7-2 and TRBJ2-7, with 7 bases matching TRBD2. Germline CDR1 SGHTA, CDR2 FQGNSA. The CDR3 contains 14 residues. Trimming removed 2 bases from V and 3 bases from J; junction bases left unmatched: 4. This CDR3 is CASSLQRERYEQYF. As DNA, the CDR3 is TGTGCCAGCAGCTTACAGCGGGAACGCTACGAGCAGTACTTC. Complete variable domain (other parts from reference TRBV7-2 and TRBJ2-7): GAGVSQSPSNKVTEKGKDVELRCDPISGHTALYWYRQSLGQGLEFLIYFQGNSAPDKSGLPSDRFSAERTGGSVSTLTIQRTQQEDSAVYLCASSLQRERYEQYFGPGTRLTVT.

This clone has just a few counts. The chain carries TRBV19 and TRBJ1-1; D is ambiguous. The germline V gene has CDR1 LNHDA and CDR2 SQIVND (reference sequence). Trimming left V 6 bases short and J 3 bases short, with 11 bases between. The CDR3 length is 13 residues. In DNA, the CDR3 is TGTGCCAGTAGGATTGGCCCGGACACTGAAGCTTTCTTT. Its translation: CASRIGPDTEAFF.